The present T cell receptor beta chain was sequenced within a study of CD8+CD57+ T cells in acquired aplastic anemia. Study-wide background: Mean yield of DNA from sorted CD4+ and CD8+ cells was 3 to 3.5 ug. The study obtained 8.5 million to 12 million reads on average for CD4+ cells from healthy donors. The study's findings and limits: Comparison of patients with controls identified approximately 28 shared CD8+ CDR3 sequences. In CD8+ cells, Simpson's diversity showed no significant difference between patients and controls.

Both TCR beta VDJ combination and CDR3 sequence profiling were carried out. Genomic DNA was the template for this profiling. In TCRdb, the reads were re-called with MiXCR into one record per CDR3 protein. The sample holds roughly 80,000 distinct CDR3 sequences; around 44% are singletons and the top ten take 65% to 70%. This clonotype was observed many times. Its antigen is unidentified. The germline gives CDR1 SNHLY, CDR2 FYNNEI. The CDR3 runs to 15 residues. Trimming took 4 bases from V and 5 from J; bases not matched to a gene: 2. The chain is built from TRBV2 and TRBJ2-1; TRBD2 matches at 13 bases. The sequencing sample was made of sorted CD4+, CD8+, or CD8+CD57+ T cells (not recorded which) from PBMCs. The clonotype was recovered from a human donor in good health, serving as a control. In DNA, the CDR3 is TGTGCCAGCAGTGGAGGGACTAGCGGGGACAATGAGCAGTTCTTC. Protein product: CASSGGTSGDNEQFF.